The text below deals with one TCR beta chain. Original methodology: Counts of nucleated cells, estimated from reference gene primer amplification, were obtained. Some clones are missing from TCRdb's copy, which holds only in-frame ones; the method was immunoSEQ multiplex PCR. The DNA gave D and trimming, while V, J and clone size come from that table. In the table there are around 140,000 clones, approximately 85% of which are singletons. This CDR3 spans 16 amino acids. V shed 0 bases, J shed 1 base, and the junction held 3 bases outside the gene matches. Germline V CDR1 and CDR2: MGHRA, YSYEKL. The record originates from a study of blood T cell repertoires in COVID-19. Study background: Specimens from acute and convalescent COVID-19 originated in the United States, Italy and Spain. T cells, B-cell-depleted T cells, or PBMCs supplied cDNA or gDNA.

The origin of this receptor is a man aged 65-85 years with acute or convalescent COVID-19. The sample was peripheral blood. The V and J genes are TRBV4-1 and TRBJ2-4, with TRBD1 identical over 7 bases. For the CDR3, the DNA is TGCGCCAGCAGCCAAGAGAGGGGGCAGGCCAAAAACATTCAGTACTTC. This translates into CASSQERGQAKNIQYF.